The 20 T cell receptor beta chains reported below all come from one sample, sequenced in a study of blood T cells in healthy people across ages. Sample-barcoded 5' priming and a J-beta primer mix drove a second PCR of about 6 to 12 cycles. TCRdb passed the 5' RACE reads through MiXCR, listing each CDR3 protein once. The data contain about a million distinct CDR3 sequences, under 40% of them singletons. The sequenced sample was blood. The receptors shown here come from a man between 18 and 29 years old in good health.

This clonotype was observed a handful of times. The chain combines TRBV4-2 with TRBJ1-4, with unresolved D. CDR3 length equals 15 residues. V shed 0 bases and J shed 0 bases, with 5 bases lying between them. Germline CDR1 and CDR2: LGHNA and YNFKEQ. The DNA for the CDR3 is TGTGCCAGCAGCCAAGATACCACAACTAATGAAAAACTGTTTTTT. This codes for CASSQDTTTNEKLFF.

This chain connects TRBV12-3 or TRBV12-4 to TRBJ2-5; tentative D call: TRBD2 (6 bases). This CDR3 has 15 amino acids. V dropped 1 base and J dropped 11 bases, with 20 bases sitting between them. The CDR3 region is CASSLEARGVNEQYF. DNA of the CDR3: TGTGCCAGCAGTTTAGAGGCGCGGGGTGTGAATGAGCAGTACTTC.

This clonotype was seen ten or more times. CDR3 in DNA: TGTGCCAGCAGTTCGACGGATAGCAATCAGCCCCAGCATTTT. It specifies CASSSTDSNQPQHF. The rearrangement uses TRBV7-9 and TRBJ1-5; D unclear. Trimming cost V 6 bases and J 0 bases, with 9 bases left between them. The CDR3 contains 14 residues. Germline CDR1 reads SEHNR; CDR2 reads FQNEAQ (reference sequence).

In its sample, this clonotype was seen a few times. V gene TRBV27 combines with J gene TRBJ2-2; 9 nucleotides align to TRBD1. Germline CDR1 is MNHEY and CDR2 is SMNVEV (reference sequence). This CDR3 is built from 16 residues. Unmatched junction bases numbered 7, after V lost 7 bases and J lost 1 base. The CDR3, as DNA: TGTGCCAGCAAACTTCCGGGACAGGGGAACACCGGGGAGCTGTTTTTT. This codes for CASKLPGQGNTGELFF.

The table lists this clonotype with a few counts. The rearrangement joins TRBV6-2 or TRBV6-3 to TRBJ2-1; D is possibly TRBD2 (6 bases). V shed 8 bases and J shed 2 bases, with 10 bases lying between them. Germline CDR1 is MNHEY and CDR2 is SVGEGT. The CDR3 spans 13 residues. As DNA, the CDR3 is TGTGCCAGCGGGTCTAGCGCCTACAATGAGCAGTTCTTC. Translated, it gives CASGSSAYNEQFF.

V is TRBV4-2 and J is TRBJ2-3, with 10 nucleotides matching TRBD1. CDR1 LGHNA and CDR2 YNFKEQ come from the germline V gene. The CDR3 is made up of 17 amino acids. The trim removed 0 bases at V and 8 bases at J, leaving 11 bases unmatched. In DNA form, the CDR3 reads TGTGCCAGCAGCCAAGAGGGGACAGGGGTTGAAGTGGGTACGCAGTATTTT. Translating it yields CASSQEGTGVEVGTQYF.

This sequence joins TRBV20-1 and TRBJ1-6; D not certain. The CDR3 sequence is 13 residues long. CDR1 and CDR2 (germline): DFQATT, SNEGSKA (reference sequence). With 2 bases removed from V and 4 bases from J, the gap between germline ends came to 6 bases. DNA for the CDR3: TGCAGTGCTAGATGGACTTATAATTCACCCCTCCACTTT. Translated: CSARWTYNSPLHF.

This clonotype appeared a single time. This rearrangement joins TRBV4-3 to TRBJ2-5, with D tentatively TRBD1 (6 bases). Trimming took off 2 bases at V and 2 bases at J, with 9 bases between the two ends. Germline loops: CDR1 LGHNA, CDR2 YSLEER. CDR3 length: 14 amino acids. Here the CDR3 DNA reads TGCGCCAGCAGCCAAACCGGGACACAAGAGACCCAGTACTTC. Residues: CASSQTGTQETQYF.

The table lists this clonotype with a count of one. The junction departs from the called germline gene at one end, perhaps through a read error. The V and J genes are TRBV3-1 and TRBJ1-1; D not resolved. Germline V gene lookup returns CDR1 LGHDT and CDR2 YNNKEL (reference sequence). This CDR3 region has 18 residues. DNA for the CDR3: TGTACCAGCAGCCAAGTCCGGGTTCGACATGGTTTGAACACTGAAGCTTTCTTT. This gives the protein CTSSQVRVRHGLNTEAFF. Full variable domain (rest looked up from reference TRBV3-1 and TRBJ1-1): DTAVSQTPKYLVTQMGNDKSIKCEQNLGHDTMYWYKQDSKKFLKIMFSYNNKELIINETVPNRFSPKSPDKAHLNLHINSLELGDSAVYFCTSSQVRVRHGLNTEAFFGQGTRLTVV.

The DNA of the CDR3 is TGTGCCAGCAGCTTGAGGAGGTGGGATTCACCCCTCCACTTT. Its translation is CASSLRRWDSPLHF. The V call is TRBV7-6, the J call TRBJ1-6; D is undetermined. Trimming removed 3 bases at V and 8 bases at J, with 11 bases between. The CDR3 is 14 amino acids. Germline V gives CDR1 SGHVS, CDR2 FNYEAQ.

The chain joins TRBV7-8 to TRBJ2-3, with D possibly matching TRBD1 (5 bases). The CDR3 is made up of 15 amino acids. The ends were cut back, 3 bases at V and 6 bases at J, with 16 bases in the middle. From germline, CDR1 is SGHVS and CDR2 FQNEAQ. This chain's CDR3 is CASSFNSGNTDTQYF. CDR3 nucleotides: TGTGCCAGCAGCTTCAACTCAGGGAATACGGATACGCAGTATTTT.

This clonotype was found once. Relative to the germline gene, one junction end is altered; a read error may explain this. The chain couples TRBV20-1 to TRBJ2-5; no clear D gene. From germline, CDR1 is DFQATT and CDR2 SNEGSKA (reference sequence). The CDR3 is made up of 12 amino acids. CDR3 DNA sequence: TGCAGTGCTAGTTTGATCCAAGGGACCCAGTACTTC. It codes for CSASLIQGTQYF.

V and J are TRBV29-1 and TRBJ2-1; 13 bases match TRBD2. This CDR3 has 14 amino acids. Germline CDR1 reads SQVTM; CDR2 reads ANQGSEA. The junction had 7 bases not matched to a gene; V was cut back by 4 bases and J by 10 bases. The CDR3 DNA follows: TGCAGCGTTGTACCGGGACTAGCGGGATTAGAGCAGTTCTTC. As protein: CSVVPGLAGLEQFF.

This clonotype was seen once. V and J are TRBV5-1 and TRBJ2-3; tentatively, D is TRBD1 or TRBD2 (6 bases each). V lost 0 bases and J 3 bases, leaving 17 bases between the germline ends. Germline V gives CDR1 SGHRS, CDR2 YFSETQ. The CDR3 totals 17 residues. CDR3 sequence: CASSLGLRGAGTDTQYF. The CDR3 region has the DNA TGCGCCAGCAGCTTGGGGCTAAGGGGGGCTGGGACAGATACGCAGTATTTT.

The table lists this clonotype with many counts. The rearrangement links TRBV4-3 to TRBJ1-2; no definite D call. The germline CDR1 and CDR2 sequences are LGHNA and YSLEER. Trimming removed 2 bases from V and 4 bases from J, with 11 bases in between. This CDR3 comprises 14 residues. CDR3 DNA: TGCGCCAGCAGCCAACCACAGAGTCCCTATGGCTACACCTTC. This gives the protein CASSQPQSPYGYTF.

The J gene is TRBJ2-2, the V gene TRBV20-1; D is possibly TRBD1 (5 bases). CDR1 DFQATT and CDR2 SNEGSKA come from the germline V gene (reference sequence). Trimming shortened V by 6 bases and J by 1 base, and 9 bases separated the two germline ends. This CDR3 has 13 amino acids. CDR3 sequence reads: CSAPRENTGELFF. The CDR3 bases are TGCAGTGCCCCCAGGGAGAACACCGGGGAGCTGTTTTTT.

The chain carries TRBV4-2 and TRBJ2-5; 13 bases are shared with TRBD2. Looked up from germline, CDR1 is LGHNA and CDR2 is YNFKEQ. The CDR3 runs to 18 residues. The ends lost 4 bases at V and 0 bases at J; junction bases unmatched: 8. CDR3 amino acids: CASSPEGTSGKDQETQYF. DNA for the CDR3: TGTGCCAGCAGCCCAGAGGGGACTAGCGGGAAAGACCAAGAGACCCAGTACTTC.

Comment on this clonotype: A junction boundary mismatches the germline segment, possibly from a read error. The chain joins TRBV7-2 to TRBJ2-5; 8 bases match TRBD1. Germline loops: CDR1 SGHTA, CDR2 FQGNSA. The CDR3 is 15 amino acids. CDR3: CASSLARGLQETQYF. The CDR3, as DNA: TGTGCCAGCAGCCTAGCCAGGGGGCTCCAAGAGACCCAGTACTTC.

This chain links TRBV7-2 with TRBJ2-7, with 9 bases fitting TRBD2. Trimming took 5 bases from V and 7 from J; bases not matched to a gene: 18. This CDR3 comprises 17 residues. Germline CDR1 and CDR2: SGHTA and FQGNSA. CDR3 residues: CASSPGSGGAYLGEQYF. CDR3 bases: TGTGCCAGCAGCCCGGGTAGCGGGGGCGCTTATCTTGGTGAGCAGTACTTC.

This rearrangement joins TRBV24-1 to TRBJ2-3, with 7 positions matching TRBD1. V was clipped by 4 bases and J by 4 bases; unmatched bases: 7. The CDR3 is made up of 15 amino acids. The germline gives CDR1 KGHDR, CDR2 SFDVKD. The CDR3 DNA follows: TGTGCCACCAGTGACGGCAGGGGGTATTCAGATACGCAGTATTTT. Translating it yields CATSDGRGYSDTQYF.